This entry concerns a single T cell receptor (beta chain). Per the germline V gene, CDR1 is MNHEY and CDR2 is SMNVEV (reference sequence). CDR3 size: 12 residues. The V end lost 5 bases, the J end lost 8 bases, and 9 bases lay between the germline ends. CD45RO-negative cells were positively selected for CCR7, leaving out terminally differentiated effector memory CD45RA+ cells. This entry comes from a study of shared clonotypes between healthy human individuals. The protocol was immunoSEQ multiplex PCR, while the TCRdb copy is restricted to in-frame clones and leaves out a portion. This table holds over 2,000,000 clones, 85% to 95% found once.

This chain uses TRBV27 with TRBJ1-4; a possible D gene is TRBD1 (5 bases). This clonotype was sampled from a young man in good health. Some clones in this sample may be carry-over from other donors' samples. Sequencing was carried out using naive CD8+ T cells from PBMCs. The CDR3 sequence is CASSPRGEKLFF. CDR3 nucleotides: TGTGCCAGCAGTCCCCGGGGCGAAAAACTGTTTTTT.